This note documents a single TCR beta chain sequence. No antigen is known for it. These data originate in a study of cytomegalovirus exposure and HLA in healthy donors. Overall study findings and caveats: Among the sequence variants, a highly shared cluster was likely an artifact of sequencing. The later analysis indicated that the majority of CMV-associated TCR beta chains appeared HLA-restricted.

The germline CDR1 and CDR2 sequences are SGHTA and FQGNSA. The V segment lost 6 bases and the J segment 3 bases; nucleotides outside the gene matches: 11. The CDR3 is made up of 16 amino acids. PCR employed 60 Vbeta and 13 Jbeta primers. Method: immunoSEQ multiplex PCR; TCRdb's copy keeps in-frame clones and lacks some. This table holds roughly 120,000 clones, 79% found once. The sequence was collected from a young man in good health and CMV-seronegative. V and J are TRBV7-2 and TRBJ2-7; 10 nucleotides line up with TRBD2. Sequenced input: PBMCs. The chain's CDR3 is CASSSANSGRFYEQYF. Written as DNA, the CDR3 is TGTGCCAGCAGTTCGGCTAATAGCGGGAGGTTCTACGAGCAGTACTTC.